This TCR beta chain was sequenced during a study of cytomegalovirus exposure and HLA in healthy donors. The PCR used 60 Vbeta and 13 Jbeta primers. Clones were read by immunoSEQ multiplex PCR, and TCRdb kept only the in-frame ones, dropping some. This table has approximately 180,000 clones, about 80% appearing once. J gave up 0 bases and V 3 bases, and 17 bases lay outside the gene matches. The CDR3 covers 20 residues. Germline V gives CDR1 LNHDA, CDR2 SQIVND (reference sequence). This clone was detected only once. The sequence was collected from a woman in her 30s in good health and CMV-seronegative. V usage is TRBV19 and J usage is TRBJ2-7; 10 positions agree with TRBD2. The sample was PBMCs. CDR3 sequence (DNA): TGTGCCAGTAGTATCTTCCCAAGGACTAGCGGAAAAAATAGCTCCTACGAGCAGTACTTC. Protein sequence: CASSIFPRTSGKNSSYEQYF.